This T cell receptor beta chain is drawn from a study of T-cell reconstitution after alpha-beta-depleted transplantation in children. This CDR3 is 16 amino acids long. V lost 8 bases and J lost 0, with 17 bases in between. Germline V gene sequence: CDR1 LNHNV, CDR2 YYDKDF (reference sequence). TCRbeta library construction was performed incorporating unique molecular identifiers. TCRdb reanalysed the PCR reads using MiXCR and keeps one entry per CDR3 protein. In the table there are approximately 510,000 distinct CDR3 sequences, around 18% of which are singletons. This clonotype has a handful of counts.

Sequencing was performed on PBMCs from the stem cell graft donor, taken from the stem cell graft. The receptor comes from a human donor who donated a stem cell graft to a child with acute lymphoblastic leukemia. The rearrangement joins TRBV15 to TRBJ2-1; D is possibly TRBD2 (5 bases). Here the CDR3 DNA reads TGTGCCACCGACTCGGGGAAAGGGAGCTCCTACAATGAGCAGTTCTTC. Its protein is CATDSGKGSSYNEQFF.